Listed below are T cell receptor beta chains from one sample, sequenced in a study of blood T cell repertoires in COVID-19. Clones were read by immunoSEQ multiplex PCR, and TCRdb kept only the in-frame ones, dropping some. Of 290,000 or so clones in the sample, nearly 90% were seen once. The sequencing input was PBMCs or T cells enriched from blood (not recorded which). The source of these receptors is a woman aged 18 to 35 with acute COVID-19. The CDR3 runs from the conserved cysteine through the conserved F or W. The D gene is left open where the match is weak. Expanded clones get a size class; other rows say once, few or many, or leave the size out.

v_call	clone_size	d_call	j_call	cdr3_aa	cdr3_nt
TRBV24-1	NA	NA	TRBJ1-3	CATSVDSFSGNTIYF	TGTGCCACCAGTGTGGACAGCTTCTCTGGAAACACCATATATTTT
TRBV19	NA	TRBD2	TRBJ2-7	CASSMGGGASYEQYF	TGTGCCAGTAGTATGGGGGGAGGGGCCTCCTACGAGCAGTACTTC
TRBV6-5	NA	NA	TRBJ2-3	CASSYSTGDGTDTQYF	TGTGCCAGCAGTTACTCGACGGGGGATGGCACAGATACGCAGTATTTT
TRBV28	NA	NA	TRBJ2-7	CASSSTDEQYF	TGTGCCAGCAGTTCAACGGACGAGCAGTACTTC
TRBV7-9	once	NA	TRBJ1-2	CASSRGGYGYTF	TGTGCCAGCAGCCGGGGAGGCTATGGCTACACCTTC
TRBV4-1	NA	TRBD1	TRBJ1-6	CASSPEQGVYNSPLHF	TGCGCCAGCAGCCCGGAACAGGGGGTCTATAATTCACCCCTCCACTTT
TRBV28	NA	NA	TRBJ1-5	CASRGRRSNQPQHF	TGTGCCAGCAGGGGGCGGCGGAGCAATCAGCCCCAGCATTTT
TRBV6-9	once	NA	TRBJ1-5	CASSPPPTVNQPQHF	TGTGCCAGCAGCCCACCCCCGACAGTTAATCAGCCCCAGCATTTT
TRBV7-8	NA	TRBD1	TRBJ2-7	CASSLAPRDRLFYEQYF	TGTGCCAGCAGCTTAGCTCCCCGGGACAGGCTCTTCTACGAGCAGTACTTC
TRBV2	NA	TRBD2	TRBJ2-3	CASSGEKGAGLGTDTQYF	TGTGCCAGCAGTGGGGAGAAAGGGGCGGGACTAGGGACAGATACGCAGTATTTT
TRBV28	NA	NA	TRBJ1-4	CASSLEPLNEKLFF	TGTGCCAGCAGTTTAGAGCCTCTGAATGAAAAACTGTTTTTT
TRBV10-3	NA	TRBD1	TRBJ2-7	CAIGDRDRVYEQYF	TGTGCCATCGGGGACCGGGACAGGGTTTACGAGCAGTACTTC
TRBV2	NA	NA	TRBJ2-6	CASRQGGTGANVLTF	TGTGCCAGCAGACAGGGTGGGACCGGGGCCAACGTCCTGACTTTC
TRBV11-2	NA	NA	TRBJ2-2	CASSFSHNTGELFF	TGTGCCAGCAGCTTTTCACACAACACCGGGGAGCTGTTTTTT
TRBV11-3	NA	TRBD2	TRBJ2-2	CASSLGTSVNTGELFF	TGTGCCAGCAGCCTAGGGACTAGCGTGAACACCGGGGAGCTGTTTTTT
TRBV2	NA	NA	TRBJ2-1	CASSEGKGKFYNEQFF	TGTGCCAGCAGTGAAGGGAAGGGGAAGTTTTATAACGAGCAGTTCTTC
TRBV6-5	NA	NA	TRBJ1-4	CASNRGVANEKLFF	TGTGCCAGCAACCGGGGTGTAGCTAATGAAAAACTGTTTTTT
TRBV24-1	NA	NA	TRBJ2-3	CASGGFTDTQYF	TGTGCCTCAGGAGGGTTTACAGATACGCAGTATTTT
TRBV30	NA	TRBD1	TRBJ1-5	CAWSVRGTGDSNQPQHF	TGTGCCTGGAGTGTAAGGGGGACAGGGGATAGCAATCAGCCCCAGCATTTT
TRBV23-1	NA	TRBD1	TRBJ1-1	CASSHSGQGGTEAFF	TGCGCCAGCAGTCACTCCGGACAGGGAGGCACTGAAGCTTTCTTT
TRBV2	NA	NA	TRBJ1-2	CASSEQGFGNPYGYTF	TGTGCCAGCAGTGAACAGGGGTTCGGGAATCCCTATGGCTACACCTTC
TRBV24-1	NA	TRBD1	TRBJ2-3	CATSDSTGADTQYF	TGTGCCACCAGTGACTCGACAGGGGCAGATACGCAGTATTTT
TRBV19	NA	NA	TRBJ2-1	CASSGRADLNTYNEQFF	TGTGCCAGTAGTGGCAGGGCGGATTTAAACACCTACAATGAGCAGTTCTTC
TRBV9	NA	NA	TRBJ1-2	CASSVGDSYGYTF	TGTGCCAGCAGCGTAGGAGACAGCTATGGCTACACCTTC